These 30 T cell receptor beta chains originate from one sample sequenced in a study of Graves' ophthalmopathy and Graves' hyperthyroidism. Amplification from RNA transcripts yielded the TCR beta CDR3 regions. First-round RT-PCR employed HTBI primers, with a second-round multiplex PCR after it. Using its own MiXCR run on the multiplex PCR reads, TCRdb lists one record per CDR3 protein. This table holds under 200,000 distinct CDR3 sequences, more than 30% found once. Material for sequencing was peripheral blood. These receptors all come from a woman between 40 and 50 years old with Graves' ophthalmopathy.

The rearrangement links TRBV28 to TRBJ1-5; D is perhaps TRBD1 (6 bases). Trimming took off 5 bases at V and 6 bases at J, with 20 bases between the two ends. Germline V lookup: CDR1 MDHEN, CDR2 SYDVKM. The CDR3 totals 16 residues. This CDR3 reads CASSPGTLTWGQPQHF. DNA for the CDR3: TGTGCCAGCAGTCCCGGGACACTCACATGGGGTCAGCCCCAGCATTTT.

This clonotype was found many times. J is TRBJ1-2 and V is TRBV6-5; no clear D. The CDR3 extends over 14 amino acids. Germline V gene lookup returns CDR1 MNHEY and CDR2 SVGAGI. V was clipped by 0 bases and J by 8 bases, with 13 bases between them. CDR3 nucleotides: TGTGCCAGCAGTTACTCGAGACTGGAGGTGGGCTACACCTTC. Translating it yields CASSYSRLEVGYTF.

This clonotype has at least ten counts. In DNA, the CDR3 is TGTGCCAGCAGCAGCGACAGGATTAATTCACCCCTCCACTTT. Protein product: CASSSDRINSPLHF. The rearrangement joins TRBV11-2 to TRBJ1-6, with D maybe TRBD1 (6 bases). CDR3 length: 14 residues. Looked up from germline, CDR1 is SGHAT and CDR2 is FQNNGV. V shed 5 bases and J shed 6 bases, with 11 bases lying between them.

The chain recombines TRBV28 with TRBJ2-5, with 9 positions matching TRBD2. Germline assignment: CDR1 MDHEN and CDR2 SYDVKM. The CDR3 has 14 residues. The V gene end was trimmed by 2 bases and the J gene end by 6 bases; junction bases not matched to a gene: 4. The CDR3 loop is CASSLGLATKTQYF. The CDR3 DNA reads TGTGCCAGCAGTTTAGGACTAGCGACGAAGACCCAGTACTTC.

This clonotype showed up many times. The gene calls are TRBV28 and TRBJ2-4; D might be TRBD1 or TRBD2, each matching 5 bases. Germline CDR1 reads MDHEN; CDR2 reads SYDVKM. The CDR3 length is 17 residues. V lost 6 bases and J lost 0, with 18 bases in between. In nucleotides, the CDR3 is TGTGCCAGCAGCTCCGGGGCCCCGGGCCTAGCCAAAAACATTCAGTACTTC. It specifies CASSSGAPGLAKNIQYF.

V usage is TRBV6-2 or TRBV6-3 and J usage is TRBJ2-2; D is ambiguous. CDR1 MNHEY and CDR2 SVGEGT come from the germline V gene. This CDR3 contains 13 residues. The V end was cut by 5 bases, the J end by 5 bases, with 9 bases between. The CDR3 nucleotides are TGTGCCAGCAGTCAAAGGTTTACCGGGGAGCTGTTTTTT. It translates to CASSQRFTGELFF.

The DNA of the CDR3 is TGTGCCAGCAGCCAAGGAACGCAGGGGAGAGTATATGGCTACACCTTC. Translated, it gives CASSQGTQGRVYGYTF. The chain has TRBV4-2 and TRBJ1-2; D perhaps matches TRBD1 (6 bases). The V gene's germline CDR1 is LGHNA and CDR2 YNFKEQ. This CDR3 has 16 amino acids. Trimming cost V 1 base and J 5 bases, with 17 bases left between them.

In its sample, this clonotype was seen many times. This sequence joins TRBV19 and TRBJ2-2; D tentatively reads TRBD1 or TRBD2 (6 bases each). The germline V gene encodes CDR1 LNHDA and CDR2 SQIVND (reference sequence). The CDR3 length is 15 residues. V was cut by 3 bases and J by 4 bases, with 12 bases left in between. As DNA, the CDR3 is TGTGCCAGTAGTATTTATGGAGGGGGCACCGGGGAGCTGTTTTTT. Its translation is CASSIYGGGTGELFF.

In this sample, this clonotype turned up many times. The rearrangement uses TRBV11-2 and TRBJ2-3; weak D call: TRBD2 (5 bases). V lost 2 bases, J lost 6 bases, and 21 bases lay in between. The CDR3 spans 17 residues. CDR1 and CDR2 (germline): SGHAT, FQNNGV. CDR3 coding DNA: TGTGCCAGCAGCTTATTGTCGGGAACCCACATGGGGGATACGCAGTATTTT. Its translation: CASSLLSGTHMGDTQYF.

This clonotype was picked up many times. This chain joins TRBV19 and TRBJ1-1, with a weak D call TRBD1 (5 bases). With 6 bases removed from V and 4 bases from J, the gap between germline ends came to 6 bases. This CDR3 is 11 amino acids long. Germline V lookup: CDR1 LNHDA, CDR2 SQIVND (reference sequence). As DNA, the CDR3 is TGTGCCAGTAGCAGGGTCACTGAAGCTTTCTTT. Translation gives CASSRVTEAFF.

The table lists this clonotype with many counts. CDR3 nucleotide sequence: TGTGCCAGCAGTCGAAGCGGGGACAGCAGCTTGGGGCAGTACTTC. Its translation: CASSRSGDSSLGQYF. The chain joins TRBV6-2 or TRBV6-3 to TRBJ2-7, with D possibly called TRBD1 or TRBD2 (7 bases each). The CDR3 spans 15 residues. V was shortened by 5 bases and J by 9 bases, with 23 bases between the two germline ends. Germline V gives CDR1 MNHEY, CDR2 SVGEGT.

Many counts were recorded for this clonotype. This chain links TRBV19 with TRBJ2-7; D is possibly TRBD2 (7 bases). This CDR3 is built from 17 residues. Trimming stripped 4 bases from V and 3 bases from J, with 22 bases between. Germline CDR1 reads LNHDA; CDR2 reads SQIVND (reference sequence). CDR3 protein: CASSTGGPDVLNYEQYF. In nucleotides, the CDR3 is TGTGCCAGTAGTACCGGGGGGCCTGATGTGCTAAACTACGAGCAGTACTTC.

This clonotype was counted at least ten times. The V gene is TRBV6-1, the J gene TRBJ2-7, with 9 bases identical to TRBD1. CDR1 is MNHNS and CDR2 is SASEGT in the germline V gene. The CDR3 loop spans 14 amino acids. The ends lost 6 bases at V and 5 bases at J; junction bases unmatched: 8. The chain's CDR3 is CASSDGTGIDEQYF. CDR3 nucleotide sequence: TGTGCCAGCAGCGACGGGACAGGGATCGACGAGCAGTACTTC.

This clonotype showed up many times. V usage is TRBV6-2 or TRBV6-3 and J usage is TRBJ1-1; D is unresolved. V was clipped by 2 bases and J by 5 bases, with 9 bases between them. Germline assignment: CDR1 MNHEY and CDR2 SVGEGT. This CDR3 spans 13 amino acids. The CDR3 is CASSYEARTEAFF. The CDR3 nucleotides are TGTGCCAGCAGTTACGAAGCTCGAACTGAAGCTTTCTTT.

This clonotype was seen just once. V gene TRBV12-3 or TRBV12-4 combines with J gene TRBJ2-7; D is ambiguous. The CDR3 has 12 residues. V lost 4 bases and J lost 7, with 11 bases in between. The CDR3 protein is CASSWAVGEQYF. The CDR3 bases are TGTGCCAGCAGTTGGGCCGTCGGAGAGCAGTACTTC.

At least ten counts were recorded for this clonotype. The V gene is TRBV11-2, the J gene TRBJ2-7, with D uncertain. The CDR3 runs 13 residues. Germline V gene data show CDR1 as SGHAT and CDR2 as FQNNGV. V was shortened by 3 bases and J by 2 bases, with 8 bases between the two germline ends. The CDR3 is CASSLGMPYEQYF. DNA for the CDR3: TGTGCCAGCAGCTTGGGCATGCCCTACGAGCAGTACTTC.

J is TRBJ2-6 and V is TRBV27, with D perhaps TRBD1 (6 bases). The CDR3 is made up of 15 amino acids. Germline V gives CDR1 MNHEY, CDR2 SMNVEV (reference sequence). Trimming shortened V by 3 bases and J by 2 bases, and 8 bases separated the two germline ends. The CDR3 region is CASSFEGAGANVLTF. The DNA for the CDR3 is TGTGCCAGCAGTTTCGAGGGGGCTGGGGCCAACGTCCTGACTTTC.

This chain uses TRBV12-3 or TRBV12-4 with TRBJ2-5; no clear D. This CDR3 has 15 residues. The V and J ends lost 3 bases and 5 bases respectively, with 16 bases between them. In DNA, the CDR3 is TGTGCCAGCAGTTTGGGTGGAGTCCTAAGGGAGACCCAGTACTTC. As protein: CASSLGGVLRETQYF.

This clonotype was seen repeatedly, ten times or more. The rearrangement uses TRBV19 and TRBJ2-5; D ambiguous. The V gene lost 5 bases and the J gene lost 7 bases, with 8 bases spanning the gap. The V gene's germline CDR1 is LNHDA and CDR2 SQIVND (reference sequence). CDR3 length equals 11 residues. The CDR3 DNA reads TGTGCCAGTAGTGATAGTGGGACCCAGTACTTC. This codes for CASSDSGTQYF.

The chain employs TRBV12-3 or TRBV12-4 and TRBJ1-1; D not certain. This CDR3 contains 14 residues. V lost 6 bases and J 1 base, leaving 12 bases between the germline ends. For the CDR3, the DNA is TGTGCCAGCAGCAGAGGGAATCCGAACACTGAAGCTTTCTTT. It encodes CASSRGNPNTEAFF.

J is TRBJ1-5 and V is TRBV6-4; a possible D gene is TRBD1 (5 bases). Germline lookup yields CDR1 MRHNA and CDR2 SNTAGT. The CDR3 consists of 17 residues. Between the trimmed V and J ends, which lost 4 bases and 3 bases, there was a span of 19 bases. The CDR3 DNA sequence: TGTGCCAGCAGTGGCTCCTTAGGGGTAGTGGCCAATCAGCCCCAGCATTTT. Amino acids: CASSGSLGVVANQPQHF.

This clonotype was recorded many times. This sequence joins TRBV25-1 and TRBJ2-5; D assignment may be TRBD1 or TRBD2 (6 bases each). The CDR3 spans 13 residues. Looked up from germline, CDR1 is MGHDK and CDR2 is SYGVNS. Trimming left V 7 bases short and J 5 bases short, with 14 bases between. The CDR3 spells CASKRVGGETQYF. The CDR3 nucleotides are TGTGCCAGCAAAAGGGTAGGGGGGGAGACCCAGTACTTC.

This clonotype came up many times. The chain recombines TRBV11-2 with TRBJ2-7; 7 bases agree with TRBD1. CDR1 and CDR2 from the germline V gene are SGHAT and FQNNGV. With 4 bases clipped from V and 6 bases from J, the junction kept 12 bases outside the gene matches. CDR3 length: 15 amino acids. CDR3 amino acids: CASSSRQGGVGEQYF. The CDR3, as DNA: TGTGCCAGCAGCTCTCGACAGGGTGGGGTTGGCGAGCAGTACTTC.

The V and J genes are TRBV6-2 or TRBV6-3 and TRBJ1-2; D is unclear. CDR1 and CDR2 (germline): MNHEY, SVGEGT. The CDR3 totals 13 residues. V shed 2 bases and J shed 6 bases, with 10 bases lying between them. The CDR3 DNA is TGTGCCAGCAGTTACGACGGGTTGGATGGCTACACCTTC. Amino acids: CASSYDGLDGYTF.

This clonotype was recorded at least ten times. At one end the junction does not follow the germline gene, possibly because of a read error. The chain combines TRBV5-1 with TRBJ2-6; perhaps TRBD1 as D (6 bases). The germline V gene has CDR1 SGHRS and CDR2 YFSETQ. This CDR3 is built from 16 residues. CDR3 region: CASSSGQNSGANVLTF. CDR3 nucleotides: TGCGCCAGCAGCTCCGGACAGAACTCTGGGGCCAACGTCCTGACCTTC.

This clonotype occurred many times. The chain has TRBV2 and TRBJ2-4, with 11 bases matching TRBD2. Trimming removed 3 bases from V and 9 bases from J; junction bases left unmatched: 10. Germline V gives CDR1 SNHLY, CDR2 FYNNEI. There are 16 residues in the CDR3. CDR3 amino acids: CASSEGLAGGESIQYF. The CDR3 nucleotides read TGTGCCAGCAGTGAGGGGCTAGCGGGAGGAGAGAGCATTCAGTACTTC. The entire variable domain, with the rest obtained from reference TRBV2 and TRBJ2-4, is as follows: EPEVTQTPSHQVTQMGQEVILRCVPISNHLYFYWYRQILGQKVEFLVSFYNNEISEKSEIFDDQFSVERPDGSNFTLKIRSTKLEDSAMYFCASSEGLAGGESIQYFGAGTRLSVL.

This clonotype appeared many times. This chain uses TRBV6-5 with TRBJ1-1; possible D gene TRBD1, 6 bases. This CDR3 contains 13 residues. The V gene lost 5 bases and the J gene lost 5 bases, with 12 bases spanning the gap. Germline V gene sequence: CDR1 MNHEY, CDR2 SVGAGI. The CDR3 region is CASSIQGGTEAFF. CDR3 DNA: TGTGCCAGCAGTATACAGGGAGGTACTGAAGCTTTCTTT.

The rearrangement uses TRBV12-3 or TRBV12-4 and TRBJ2-4, with D perhaps TRBD2 (5 bases). This CDR3 has 17 amino acids. Between the trimmed V and J ends, which lost 3 bases and 0 bases, there was a span of 15 bases. The CDR3 spells CASSFERSGVAKNIQYF. The CDR3 DNA is TGTGCCAGCAGTTTTGAAAGGTCCGGGGTAGCCAAAAACATTCAGTACTTC.

This clonotype was counted at least ten times. The chain links TRBV5-6 to TRBJ2-5, with 12 positions matching TRBD2. The CDR3 sequence is 18 residues long. J was trimmed by 5 bases and V by 0 bases; bases with no gene match: 11. CDR1 is SGHDT, CDR2 YYEEEE, per germline. The CDR3 region has the DNA TGTGCCAGCAGCTTGGCCCAACTAGCGGGGGGACGATCGGAGACCCAGTACTTC. It codes for CASSLAQLAGGRSETQYF.

The J gene is TRBJ2-5, the V gene TRBV7-3; TRBD2 matches at 13 bases. Trimming at V came to 5 bases and at J to 0 bases, leaving 6 bases not matched to a gene. CDR3 length: 17 amino acids. Per germline, CDR1 SGHTA and CDR2 FQGTGA. The CDR3 coding sequence is TGTGCCAGCAGCCTTCAGACTAGCGGGGGGCACCAAGAGACCCAGTACTTC. Its translation is CASSLQTSGGHQETQYF.